The clone carrying this T cell receptor (beta chain) was detected only a few times. Antigen unknown. V trimming: 1 base; J trimming: 4 bases; junction bases outside the gene matches: 3. This CDR3 comprises 14 residues. CDR1 and CDR2 from the germline V gene are DFQATT and SNEGSKA (reference sequence). This record belongs to a study of response to subunit inactivated influenza vaccine. Study results and limitations: New T cells are recruited in small numbers by each seasonal influenza vaccination, according to the authors' suggestion.

Each CDR3 protein is one row after TCRdb ran MiXCR on the RT-PCR reads. The repertoire holds 860,000 or so distinct CDR3 sequences, with 21% as singletons. This rearrangement joins TRBV20-1 to TRBJ2-3; 9 nucleotides align to TRBD2. The material sequenced was PBMCs from blood, taken more than 4 days after vaccination. This receptor was identified in a man between 50 and 59 years old who received an inactivated influenza vaccine. CDR3 nucleotides: TGCAGTGCTAGAGTGAGCGGGGGGCCAGATACGCAGTATTTT. The encoded protein is CSARVSGGPDTQYF.